The clone carrying this T cell receptor (beta chain) has more than one count but fewer than ten. What it binds is not known. The data derive from a study of T cell responses to AZD1222 COVID-19 vaccine. Method: immunoSEQ multiplex PCR; TCRdb's copy keeps in-frame clones and lacks some. There are roughly 120,000 clones in the sample; around 83% occur only once, and around 12% lies in the top ten. Findings of the study overall: Just a handful of people given AZD1222 tested seropositive at baseline.

The clonotype was recovered from an adult in good health. The sample in question was peripheral blood, obtained on day 0 of AZD1222 vaccination.

The CDR3 DNA reads TGTGCCAGCAGTCGGAGGTTCTTTAGCAATCAGCCCCAGCATTTT. This codes for CASSRRFFSNQPQHF. This chain uses TRBV2 with TRBJ1-5; D not certain. Trimming pared 5 bases from V and 0 bases from J, leaving 11 bases between. Germline V CDR1 and CDR2: SNHLY, FYNNEI. The CDR3 runs to 15 residues.